This paragraph covers one T cell receptor (beta chain) sequence. The sample comes from a study of blood T cell repertoires in COVID-19. Overall study context: Acute and convalescent COVID-19 samples came from the United States, Italy and Spain. Sample material is recorded as cDNA or gDNA derived from T cells, B-cell-depleted T cells, or PBMCs.

Original methodology: Quantification of nucleated cells was approximated via reference gene primer amplification. Sequencing used immunoSEQ multiplex PCR; TCRdb keeps in-frame clones, though not all of them. D and trimming come from the DNA, and the V and J calls and clone size come from that table. The top ten clones hold approximately 2.9% of a sample with about half a million clones, approximately 85% of them seen once. This CDR3 is built from 15 residues. Germline lookup yields CDR1 SGHNT and CDR2 YENEEA. V shed 3 bases and J shed 10 bases, with 18 bases lying between them. V is TRBV11-3 and J is TRBJ1-4, with D possibly being TRBD1 (6 bases). The TCR sequence derives from a human donor in a cohort sampled during active COVID-19. Material for sequencing was peripheral blood. In nucleotides, the CDR3 is TGTGCCAGCAGCTTCGGACAGAAAGGAGTTGGAAAACTGTTTTTT. It is translated as CASSFGQKGVGKLFF. The complete variable domain, with remaining parts taken from reference TRBV11-3 and TRBJ1-4, reads EAGVVQSPRYKIIEKKQPVAFWCNPISGHNTLYWYLQNLGQGPELLIRYENEEAVDDSQLPKDRFSAERLKGVDSTLKIQPAELGDSAVYLCASSFGQKGVGKLFFGSGTQLSVL.